This T cell receptor (beta chain) originates from a study of T cell repertoires in cytomegalovirus infection. Background on the study: Indications of both CMV infection and matching HLA type were provided by public TCR beta signatures. Study-level points and caveats: There were HLA-C-restricted CMV-specific TCR beta clonotypes dominating the ex vivo response.

TCRdb reprocessed the reads with MiXCR, giving one entry per CDR3 protein. This table has a few hundred thousand distinct CDR3 sequences, 25% to 30% appearing once. A few counts support this clonotype. The antigen remains unidentified. Germline lookup yields CDR1 ENHRY and CDR2 SYGVKD. After removal of 7 bases from V and 3 bases from J, the junction contained 6 bases not matched to a gene. The CDR3 consists of 13 residues. The rearrangement links TRBV10-3 to TRBJ2-7; 7 nucleotides line up with TRBD1. The source is a human donor in good health (CMV status not recorded). Some clones in this sample may be carry-over from other donors' samples. Sequenced material: cultured PBMCs, taken from culture after CMV antigen stimulation. CDR3 residues: CAITGTVGYEQYF. As DNA, the CDR3 is TGTGCCATCACCGGGACAGTGGGCTACGAGCAGTACTTC.